Listed below are T cell receptor beta chains from one sample, sequenced in a study of blood T cell repertoires in COVID-19. Clones were read by immunoSEQ multiplex PCR, and TCRdb kept only the in-frame ones, dropping some. This table has hundreds of thousands of clones, 88% appearing once. The sequenced sample consisted of peripheral blood. All receptors derive from a woman aged 70-85 years with COVID-19, enrolled during active disease. CDR3s include the opening cysteine and the closing phenylalanine or tryptophan. D genes are given only for firm matches. A clone size is listed for some rows: how often the clone was seen (once, few, many), or a class if it is expanded.

D: -; J: TRBJ1-2; V: TRBV10-3; size: -; CDR3: CAISSGGAVYGYTF; DNA: TGTGCCATCAGTTCCGGGGGGGCGGTCTATGGCTACACCTTC
D: -; J: TRBJ1-4; V: TRBV19; size: -; CDR3: CASSMKDSFNEKLFF; DNA: TGTGCCAGTAGTATGAAGGACAGCTTTAATGAAAAACTGTTTTTT
D: -; J: TRBJ1-1; V: TRBV6-2/TRBV6-3; size: -; CDR3: CASSPFRFEHFEAFF; DNA: TGTGCCAGCAGTCCCTTCAGGTTTGAACACTTTGAAGCTTTCTTT
D: -; J: TRBJ1-5; V: TRBV4-1; size: once; CDR3: CASSQGSGNQPQHF; DNA: TGCGCCAGCAGCCAAGGGTCAGGGAATCAGCCCCAGCATTTT
D: TRBD1; J: TRBJ1-1; V: TRBV18; size: -; CDR3: CASSPRQGQMNTEAFF; DNA: TGTGCCAGCTCACCTAGACAGGGTCAGATGAACACTGAAGCTTTCTTT
D: TRBD1; J: TRBJ1-3; V: TRBV7-8; size: -; CDR3: CASSSTRGADTIYF; DNA: TGTGCCAGCAGCTCTACCAGGGGGGCAGACACCATATATTTT
D: TRBD1; J: TRBJ2-2; V: TRBV24-1; size: -; CDR3: CATSDPRQGDTGELFF; DNA: TGTGCCACCAGTGACCCCCGACAGGGAGACACCGGGGAGCTGTTTTTT
D: -; J: TRBJ1-3; V: TRBV30; size: -; CDR3: CAWSFDYSGNTIYF; DNA: TGTGCCTGGAGCTTCGACTACTCTGGAAACACCATATATTTT
D: -; J: TRBJ2-3; V: TRBV15; size: -; CDR3: CATSGGPRGAHSTDTQYF; DNA: TGTGCCACCAGCGGGGGCCCCAGGGGGGCACATAGCACAGATACGCAGTATTTT
D: -; J: TRBJ1-3; V: TRBV28; size: -; CDR3: CASKESPLNTIYF; DNA: TGTGCCAGCAAGGAGTCTCCTCTAAACACCATATATTTT
D: TRBD2; J: TRBJ2-3; V: TRBV9; size: -; CDR3: CASSVNGEGLGDTQYF; DNA: TGTGCCAGCAGCGTAAACGGGGAGGGGCTTGGAGATACGCAGTATTTT
D: TRBD1; J: TRBJ2-7; V: TRBV30; size: -; CDR3: CAWSVGTGDEQYF; DNA: TGTGCCTGGAGTGTCGGGACAGGGGACGAGCAGTACTTC
D: -; J: TRBJ1-6; V: TRBV30; size: few; CDR3: CACGRAGSPLHF; DNA: TGTGCCTGCGGCAGGGCGGGATCACCCCTCCACTTT
D: -; J: TRBJ1-4; V: TRBV30; size: -; CDR3: CAWSGGSYEKLFF; DNA: TGTGCCTGGAGTGGAGGCTCCTATGAAAAACTGTTTTTT
D: -; J: TRBJ1-4; V: TRBV4-1; size: -; CDR3: CASSQAAQGLGEKLFF; DNA: TGCGCCAGCAGCCAAGCAGCACAGGGTTTAGGTGAAAAACTGTTTTTT
D: TRBD1; J: TRBJ2-7; V: TRBV18; size: -; CDR3: CASSTGADEQYF; DNA: TGTGCCAGCTCAACAGGGGCGGACGAGCAGTACTTC
D: -; J: TRBJ1-1; V: TRBV5-1; size: few; CDR3: CASSLGTNTEAFF; DNA: TGCGCCAGCAGCTTGGGGACTAACACTGAAGCTTTCTTT
D: -; J: TRBJ2-7; V: TRBV10-3; size: -; CDR3: CAISEAVASGNEQYF; DNA: TGTGCCATCAGTGAGGCGGTAGCGTCCGGGAACGAGCAGTACTTC
D: -; J: TRBJ2-2; V: TRBV7-9; size: -; CDR3: CASSTRTAGELFF; DNA: TGTGCCAGCAGCACCCGGACAGCCGGGGAGCTGTTTTTT
D: -; J: TRBJ1-2; V: TRBV2; size: -; CDR3: CASSDPGHNYGYTF; DNA: TGTGCCAGCAGTGACCCGGGACATAACTATGGCTACACCTTC
D: -; J: TRBJ1-2; V: TRBV10-2; size: once; CDR3: CASSDGRGANYGYTF; DNA: TGCGCCAGCAGTGACGGACGGGGAGCTAACTATGGCTACACCTTC
D: TRBD1; J: TRBJ1-2; V: TRBV6-5; size: -; CDR3: CASSYSGQAGYGYTF; DNA: TGTGCCAGCAGTTACTCGGGACAGGCAGGCTATGGCTACACCTTC
D: TRBD1; J: TRBJ1-6; V: TRBV4-1; size: -; CDR3: CASSHGDREMETSLHF; DNA: TGCGCCAGCAGCCATGGGGACAGGGAGATGGAGACATCCCTCCACTTT
D: -; J: TRBJ1-2; V: TRBV10-2; size: -; CDR3: CASRTDSYGYTF; DNA: TGCGCCAGCCGGACAGATAGCTATGGCTACACCTTC
D: TRBD1; J: TRBJ2-2; V: TRBV7-2; size: -; CDR3: CASSSFRAGGPGELFF; DNA: TGTGCCAGCAGCTCCTTTCGGGCAGGGGGTCCCGGGGAGCTGTTTTTT
D: -; J: TRBJ2-7; V: TRBV5-4; size: -; CDR3: CASSHRGEGYEQYF; DNA: TGTGCCAGCAGCCACAGGGGGGAGGGCTACGAGCAGTACTTC
D: -; J: TRBJ1-5; V: TRBV2; size: -; CDR3: CASSWATGPSYNQPQHF; DNA: TGTGCCAGCAGTTGGGCGACAGGCCCTTCTTACAATCAGCCCCAGCATTTT
D: -; J: TRBJ1-1; V: TRBV27; size: -; CDR3: CARSGGNTEAFF; DNA: TGTGCCAGGTCGGGGGGAAACACTGAAGCTTTCTTT
D: TRBD1; J: TRBJ2-7; V: TRBV7-9; size: -; CDR3: CASSLVQGADEQYF; DNA: TGTGCCAGCAGCTTAGTCCAGGGGGCAGACGAGCAGTACTTC
D: -; J: TRBJ1-1; V: TRBV4-2; size: few; CDR3: CASSQGGEGLNTEAFF; DNA: TGTGCCAGCAGCCAGGGTGGGGAGGGACTGAACACTGAAGCTTTCTTT
D: -; J: TRBJ1-2; V: TRBV4-2; size: -; CDR3: CASSQDLQGYGYTF; DNA: TGTGCCAGCAGCCAAGATCTACAGGGCTATGGCTACACCTTC
D: TRBD1; J: TRBJ1-2; V: TRBV28; size: -; CDR3: CASSFRDRVYGYTF; DNA: TGTGCCAGCAGTTTCAGGGACAGGGTCTATGGCTACACCTTC
D: -; J: TRBJ1-1; V: TRBV4-3; size: -; CDR3: CASSQEYTYTEAFF; DNA: TGCGCCAGCAGCCAAGAATACACCTACACTGAAGCTTTCTTT
D: -; J: TRBJ1-3; V: TRBV7-2; size: once; CDR3: CASSLERGNTIYF; DNA: TGTGCCAGCAGCTTAGAGAGGGGAAACACCATATATTTT
D: -; J: TRBJ1-2; V: TRBV10-2; size: -; CDR3: CASSESIWGPYGYTF; DNA: TGCGCCAGCAGTGAGTCGATTTGGGGCCCCTATGGCTACACCTTC
D: -; J: TRBJ1-1; V: TRBV21-1; size: -; CDR3: CASSKVSGTLRNTEAFF; DNA: TGTGCCAGCAGCAAAGTCTCGGGTACTTTAAGAAACACTGAAGCTTTCTTT
D: -; J: TRBJ1-1; V: TRBV6-1; size: once; CDR3: CASSDTGRTEAFF; DNA: TGTGCCAGCAGTGATACAGGGAGAACTGAAGCTTTCTTT
D: TRBD2; J: TRBJ2-7; V: TRBV10-2; size: -; CDR3: CASRSGGGARPYEQYF; DNA: TGCGCCAGCAGGTCGGGAGGAGGGGCGAGACCCTACGAGCAGTACTTC